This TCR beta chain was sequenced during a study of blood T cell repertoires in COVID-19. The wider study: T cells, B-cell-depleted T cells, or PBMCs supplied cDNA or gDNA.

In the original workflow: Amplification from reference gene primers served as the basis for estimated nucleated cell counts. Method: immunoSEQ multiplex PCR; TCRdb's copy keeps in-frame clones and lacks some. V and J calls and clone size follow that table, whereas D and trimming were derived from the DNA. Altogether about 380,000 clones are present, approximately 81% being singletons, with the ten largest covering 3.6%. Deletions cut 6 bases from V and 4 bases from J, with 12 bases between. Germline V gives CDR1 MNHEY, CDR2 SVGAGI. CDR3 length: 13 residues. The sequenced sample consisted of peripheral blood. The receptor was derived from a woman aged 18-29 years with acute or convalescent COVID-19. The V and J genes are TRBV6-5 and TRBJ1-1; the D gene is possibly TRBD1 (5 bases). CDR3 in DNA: TGTGCCAGCAGGTACCAGGGAGGCACTGAAGCTTTCTTT. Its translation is CASRYQGGTEAFF.